Here is one TCR beta chain with its context. Antigen specificity is unknown. This record comes from a study of cytomegalovirus exposure and HLA in healthy donors. It was with 60 Vbeta and 13 Jbeta primers that the PCR ran. Here immunoSEQ multiplex PCR was the method, and the copy in TCRdb shows in-frame clones only, minus some. The sample lists 120,000 or so clones; about 80% were seen once. The CDR3 is 17 residues long. V was clipped by 4 bases and J by 1 base; unmatched bases: 12. Germline V gives CDR1 SEHNR, CDR2 FQNEAQ (reference sequence). Study-level results: Accounts indicate the classifier identified cytomegalovirus status with strong specificity and sensitivity. Several of the most significant clusters appeared linked to common viral pathogens, based on a later analysis. In an earlier analysis, in roughly 580 donors, most V segments appeared productive either ~87% or ~30% of the time.

The chain uses TRBV7-9 and TRBJ1-2; 7 bases align to TRBD1. This receptor was identified in a woman aged 45-65 years in good health and CMV-seropositive. Specimen: PBMCs. This CDR3 reads CASSYRGQPPFNYGYTF. The CDR3, as DNA: TGTGCCAGCAGCTACAGGGGTCAACCCCCCTTTAACTATGGCTACACCTTC.